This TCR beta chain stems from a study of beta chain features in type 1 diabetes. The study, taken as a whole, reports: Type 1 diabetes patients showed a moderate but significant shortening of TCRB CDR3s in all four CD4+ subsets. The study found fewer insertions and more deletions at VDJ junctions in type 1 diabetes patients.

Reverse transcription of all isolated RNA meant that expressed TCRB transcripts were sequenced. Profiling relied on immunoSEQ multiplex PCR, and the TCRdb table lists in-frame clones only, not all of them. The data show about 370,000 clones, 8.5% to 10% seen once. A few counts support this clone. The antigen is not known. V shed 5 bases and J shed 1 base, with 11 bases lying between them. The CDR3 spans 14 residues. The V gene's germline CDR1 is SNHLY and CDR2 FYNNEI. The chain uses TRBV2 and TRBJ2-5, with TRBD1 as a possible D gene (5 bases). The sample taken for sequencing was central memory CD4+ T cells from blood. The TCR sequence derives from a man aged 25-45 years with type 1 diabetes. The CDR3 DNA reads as TGTGCCAGCAGTTTACGGCAGGGCCAAGAGACCCAGTACTTC. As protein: CASSLRQGQETQYF.